This T cell receptor beta chain was identified in a study of beta chain features in type 1 diabetes. Deletions cut 0 bases from V and 1 base from J, with 8 bases between. This CDR3 contains 15 residues. CDR1 and CDR2 (germline): SGHRS, YFSETQ. Notes on this clone: Its target is not known.

General observations from the study: VDJ junctions from type 1 diabetes patients carried fewer insertions and larger deletions. TCRB rearrangement may or may not be influenced by HLA type; here this remained unresolved. Across patients, naive, central memory and Treg TCRB repertoires exhibited apparently greater similarity than was observed across healthy donors.

Expressed TCRB transcripts got sequenced, as all isolated RNA was reverse transcribed. Here immunoSEQ multiplex PCR was the method, and the copy in TCRdb shows in-frame clones only, minus some. The sample contains 110,000 or so clones, less than 40% of which appear only once. The sequence derives from a woman under 30 in good health. J is TRBJ1-5 and V is TRBV5-1; D uncertain. Material for sequencing was stem cell memory CD4+ T cells from blood. In DNA, the CDR3 is TGCGCCAGCAGCTTGGCCGCGGGAAGCAATCAGCCCCAGCATTTT. Translated, it gives CASSLAAGSNQPQHF.